The 30 T cell receptor beta chains listed next were all sequenced from one sample in a study of low-dose radiotherapy and immunotherapy resistance in tumors. Time point defined: after trial treatment. As to treatment: LDRT plus nivolumab, ipilimumab, low-dose cyclophosphamide and aspirin (RACIN trial). TRAV- and TRBV-specific primers primed first-strand cDNA, covering alpha and beta chains. Both a constant-region primer and a V-primer adapter served to amplify TCRs across 15 to 20 PCR cycles. Each CDR3 protein is one row after TCRdb ran MiXCR on the reads. The table has 30,000 to 45,000 distinct CDR3 sequences, less than 25% seen once. The input for sequencing was PBMCs, taken after low-dose radiotherapy plus immunotherapy. These receptors all stem from a female donor with ovarian cancer.

This clonotype was recorded at least ten times. This chain connects TRBV27 to TRBJ1-2, with TRBD1 matching 7 bases. CDR3 length: 15 residues. The germline CDR1 and CDR2 sequences are MNHEY and SMNVEV (reference sequence). V shed 6 bases, J shed 1 base, and the junction held 8 bases outside the gene matches. This chain's CDR3 is CASRSRDSFNYGYTF. Here the CDR3 DNA reads TGTGCCAGCAGATCACGGGACAGCTTTAACTATGGCTACACCTTC.

This clonotype showed up many times. CDR3 protein: CASTWGLSQGETQYF. The CDR3 DNA follows: TGTGCCAGCACCTGGGGGCTCTCGCAGGGCGAGACCCAGTACTTC. This chain links TRBV12-3 or TRBV12-4 with TRBJ2-5; D is possibly TRBD1 (6 bases). The CDR3 is made up of 15 amino acids. Trimming pared 7 bases from V and 5 bases from J, leaving 20 bases between.

Here the CDR3 reads CASSIGSIHEQFF. The CDR3, as DNA: TGTGCCAGTAGCATCGGGAGTATCCATGAGCAGTTCTTC. This chain links TRBV19 with TRBJ2-1, with a weak D call TRBD2 (6 bases). Between the trimmed V and J ends, which lost 6 bases and 8 bases, there was a span of 14 bases. The CDR3 covers 13 residues. The germline V gene encodes CDR1 LNHDA and CDR2 SQIVND (reference sequence).

V gene TRBV29-1 combines with J gene TRBJ1-4; D unresolved. The V end lost 4 bases, the J end lost 8 bases, and 8 bases lay between the germline ends. CDR3 size: 11 residues. Germline V gives CDR1 SQVTM, CDR2 ANQGSEA. CDR3 sequence reads: CSVVGGEKLFF. For the CDR3, the DNA is TGCAGCGTTGTAGGTGGCGAAAAACTGTTTTTT.

This clonotype was counted ten times or more. The chain is built from TRBV20-1 and TRBJ1-4; D possibly corresponds to TRBD1 (6 bases). V dropped 2 bases and J dropped 8 bases, with 21 bases sitting between them. Germline CDR1 DFQATT, CDR2 SNEGSKA (reference sequence). This CDR3 region has 16 residues. CDR3 DNA sequence: TGCAGTGCTAGACCCGCGCCTCAGGGGAAGGGAGAAAAACTGTTTTTT. Protein product: CSARPAPQGKGEKLFF.

This clonotype appeared many times. V and J are TRBV20-1 and TRBJ2-1; 8 positions agree with TRBD2. The CDR3 is made up of 14 amino acids. Germline V CDR1 and CDR2: DFQATT, SNEGSKA (reference sequence). V lost 3 bases to trimming and J lost 6 bases; unmatched junction nucleotides: 7. CDR3 bases: TGCAGTGCTAGGGGTGGTAGCGGGACCAATGAGCAGTTCTTC. This sequence encodes CSARGGSGTNEQFF.

The rearrangement uses TRBV9 and TRBJ2-1; D is ambiguous. From germline, CDR1 is SGDLS and CDR2 YYNGEE. V lost 5 bases and J lost 10, with 22 bases in between. This CDR3 has 15 residues. The CDR3 reads CASSQLDRSGPEQFF. The DNA for the CDR3 is TGTGCCAGCAGTCAACTGGATCGGTCTGGGCCCGAGCAGTTCTTC.

This clonotype showed up many times. The rearrangement uses TRBV9 and TRBJ1-2, with TRBD1 matching over 7 bases. The germline CDR1 and CDR2 sequences are SGDLS and YYNGEE. V gave up 3 bases and J gave up 5 bases; unmatched junction bases: 10. The CDR3 spans 15 residues. The CDR3 DNA reads TGTGCCAGCAGCGAGGGGGCAGGGTTAGTGTATGGCTACACCTTC. It encodes CASSEGAGLVYGYTF.

Written as DNA, the CDR3 is TGCAGTGCGCCGCCCGCCAGGGCCGATAGCAATCAGCCCCAGCATTTT. Translated: CSAPPARADSNQPQHF. The chain is built from TRBV20-1 and TRBJ1-5; the D gene is possibly TRBD1 (5 bases). Per germline, CDR1 DFQATT and CDR2 SNEGSKA (reference sequence). V lost 6 bases and J 0 bases, leaving 18 bases between the germline ends. CDR3 size: 16 residues.

This clonotype has a count of ten or more. This rearrangement joins TRBV5-5 to TRBJ2-2; 7 bases are a match to TRBD1. Trimming at V came to 1 base and at J to 3 bases, leaving 9 bases not matched to a gene. The germline CDR1 and CDR2 sequences are SGHKS and YYEKEE (reference sequence). This CDR3 has 17 amino acids. CDR3: CASSLHGTVPYTGELFF. The CDR3 DNA reads as TGTGCCAGCAGCTTGCATGGGACAGTGCCCTACACCGGGGAGCTGTTTTTT.

This clonotype was detected ten times or more. This rearrangement joins TRBV28 to TRBJ2-1; D is possibly TRBD1 (6 bases). The germline V gene encodes CDR1 MDHEN and CDR2 SYDVKM. Trimming took 5 bases from V and 9 from J, leaving 20 bases between them. The CDR3 totals 15 residues. This CDR3 is CASSPGPRVQGEQFF. As DNA, the CDR3 is TGTGCCAGCAGTCCCGGGCCTCGGGTACAGGGTGAGCAGTTCTTC.

This chain links TRBV6-6 with TRBJ1-5; D might be TRBD1 (6 bases). This CDR3 is built from 14 residues. V was cut by 4 bases and J by 3 bases, with 10 bases left in between. Germline V gives CDR1 MNHNY, CDR2 SVGAGI (reference sequence). The CDR3 DNA follows: TGTGCCAGCAGTTCTTGGGACACCAATCAGCCCCAGCATTTT. Translation: CASSSWDTNQPQHF.

The CDR3 here is CASSPAGQGLGEQYF. CDR3 in DNA: TGTGCCAGCTCACCAGCGGGACAGGGACTAGGGGAGCAGTACTTC. V gene TRBV18 combines with J gene TRBJ2-7; a weak D match, TRBD1 (9 bases). The germline gives CDR1 KGHSH, CDR2 LQKENI. The CDR3 spans 15 residues. Deletions cut 2 bases from V and 7 bases from J, with 18 bases between.

As concerns this clonotype: Given a far larger clone just one base away, this is likely a sequencing read error. The chain links TRBV6-2 or TRBV6-3 to TRBJ2-3, with D uncertain. The CDR3 is made up of 12 amino acids. CDR1 and CDR2 from the germline V gene are MNHEY and SVGEGT. Here the CDR3 DNA reads TGTGCCATCAGTGATCTCACAGATACGCAGTATTTT. As protein: CAISDLTDTQYF.

A remark on this clonotype: It may be a read error: a sequence one base away is much more abundant. The genes are TRBV19 and TRBJ2-6; D might be TRBD2 (5 bases). V lost 5 bases, J lost 6 bases, and 8 bases lay in between. CDR1 and CDR2 (germline): LNHDA, SQIVND (reference sequence). CDR3 length: 13 amino acids. The CDR3 nucleotides read TGTGCCAGTAGTCGGGGTGTGGCCAACGTCCTGACTTTC. Translating gives CASSRGVANVLTF.

This clonotype was seen at least ten times. This chain links TRBV20-1 with TRBJ2-1; D unclear. V lost 1 base and J 0 bases, leaving 16 bases between the germline ends. This CDR3 has 17 residues. Germline V gene lookup returns CDR1 DFQATT and CDR2 SNEGSKA (reference sequence). The CDR3 region has the DNA TGCAGTGCTAGAGGGGCCGGAGTTGCTAGCTCCTACAATGAGCAGTTCTTC. Encoded protein: CSARGAGVASSYNEQFF.

This clonotype was found many times. The DNA of the CDR3 is TGTGCCAGCAGTGTGCTGTCCCGCGGAGGAGAGCAGTACTTC. It specifies CASSVLSRGGEQYF. The rearrangement uses TRBV2 and TRBJ2-7, with a possible D match to TRBD2 (5 bases). The CDR3 runs 14 residues. The germline CDR1 and CDR2 sequences are SNHLY and FYNNEI. Deletions cut 4 bases from V and 7 bases from J, with 17 bases between.

The chain is built from TRBV20-1 and TRBJ2-1; weak D call: TRBD1 (5 bases). The V end lost 2 bases, the J end lost 1 base, and 6 bases lay between the germline ends. Germline CDR1 reads DFQATT; CDR2 reads SNEGSKA (reference sequence). This CDR3 has 13 amino acids. The CDR3 DNA sequence: TGCAGTGCTAGACAGGGTTCCTACAATGAGCAGTTCTTC. Residues: CSARQGSYNEQFF.

In its sample, this clonotype was seen many times. This chain joins TRBV6-4 and TRBJ2-7; 7 bases fit TRBD1. V shed 6 bases and J 3 bases; nucleotides not matched to a gene: 8. CDR3 length equals 14 residues. Germline V lookup: CDR1 MRHNA, CDR2 SNTAGT. CDR3 amino acids: CASRTGKGLYEQYF. DNA of the CDR3: TGTGCCAGCAGGACAGGGAAAGGGCTCTACGAGCAGTACTTC.

This clonotype was counted many times. V usage is TRBV6-6 and J usage is TRBJ1-1, with D possibly TRBD1 on 6 matching bases. Germline V gene lookup returns CDR1 MNHNY and CDR2 SVGAGI (reference sequence). Trimming left V 6 bases short and J 0 bases short, with 11 bases between. The CDR3 is 14 amino acids. The CDR3 nucleotides read TGTGCCAGCAGCCCTCAGGGGCTGAACACTGAAGCTTTCTTT. This translates into CASSPQGLNTEAFF.

This clonotype has a count of ten or more. The chain combines TRBV12-5 with TRBJ1-1, with TRBD1 matching over 7 bases. V dropped 0 bases and J dropped 11; count of bases not matched to a gene: 9. The CDR3 has 14 amino acids. Germline CDR1 and CDR2: LGHNT and FRNRAP. The CDR3 protein is CASGLVGLRDSAFF. In nucleotides, the CDR3 is TGTGCTAGTGGTTTGGTGGGGCTGCGGGACAGCGCTTTCTTT. Full variable domain (missing parts from reference TRBV12-5 and TRBJ1-1): DARVTQTPRHKVTEMGQEVTMRCQPILGHNTVFWYRQTMMQGLELLAYFRNRAPLDDSGMPKDRFSAEMPDATLATLKIQPSEPRDSAVYFCASGLVGLRDSAFFGQGTRLTVV.

This clonotype came up many times. The chain links TRBV28 to TRBJ2-1, with D unclear. V gave up 7 bases and J gave up 2 bases, with 12 bases separating them. Per germline, CDR1 MDHEN and CDR2 SYDVKM. The CDR3 extends over 14 amino acids. The CDR3 coding sequence is TGTGCCAGCACCAGTGGGGTTGCCTACAATGAGCAGTTCTTC. Its protein is CASTSGVAYNEQFF.

This clonotype was counted at least ten times. One end of the junction varies from germline; a read error may be responsible. The rearrangement uses TRBV7-7 and TRBJ2-5; tentatively, D is TRBD2 (5 bases). This CDR3 spans 13 amino acids. Germline CDR1 is SSHAT and CDR2 is FNYEAQ (reference sequence). The CDR3 DNA sequence: TGTGCTAGCAGCCCGGGGTACCAAGAGACCCAGTACTTC. Residues: CASSPGYQETQYF.

Many counts were recorded for this clonotype. Written as DNA, the CDR3 is TGCAGTGCTAGCGGGGAGCCCTACGAGCAGTACTTC. It translates to CSASGEPYEQYF. This sequence joins TRBV20-1 and TRBJ2-7; TRBD2 might be the D (5 bases). The length of the CDR3 is 12 residues. Per the germline V gene, CDR1 is DFQATT and CDR2 is SNEGSKA (reference sequence). V lost 3 bases to trimming and J lost 2 bases, with 8 bases between them.

The rearrangement links TRBV7-8 to TRBJ2-1; 8 bases fit TRBD2. The CDR3 is 14 amino acids. CDR1 and CDR2 (germline): SGHVS, FQNEAQ. Unmatched junction bases numbered 7, after V lost 5 bases and J lost 7 bases. For the CDR3, the DNA is TGTGCCAGCAGCCCCATTCGGGAGGGTAATGAGCAGTTCTTC. The encoded protein is CASSPIREGNEQFF.

As concerns this clonotype: One base separates it from a far larger clone, so it is likely a read error. The rearrangement uses TRBV6-2 or TRBV6-3 and TRBJ2-4; D may be TRBD1 (8 bases). This CDR3 contains 17 residues. Germline V lookup: CDR1 MNHEY, CDR2 SVGEGT. Trimming shortened V by 6 bases and J by 13 bases, and 31 bases separated the two germline ends. The CDR3 protein is CASSAGKTGGGDNEQYF. In DNA, the CDR3 is TGTGCCAGCAGCGCTGGCAAAACAGGGGGAGGGGACAATGAGCAGTACTTC.

This clonotype was counted a few times. The chain combines TRBV3-1 with TRBJ2-3; perhaps TRBD2 as D (6 bases). The V end lost 0 bases, the J end lost 4 bases, and 14 bases lay between the germline ends. Germline V gene lookup returns CDR1 LGHDT and CDR2 YNNKEL (reference sequence). The CDR3 extends over 16 amino acids. The CDR3 reads CASSQDWGVSADTQYF. CDR3 DNA sequence: TGTGCCAGCAGCCAAGATTGGGGGGTCAGCGCAGATACGCAGTATTTT.

Details on this clonotype: A far larger clone is one nucleotide away, so this likely arose from a read error. CDR3 sequence: CASSQAGDTDTQYF. CDR3 coding DNA: TGTGCCAGCAGCCAAGCGGGGGACACAGATACGCAGTATTTT. The chain joins TRBV11-2 to TRBJ2-3; 8 bases align to TRBD2. Trimming removed 5 bases from V and 2 bases from J; junction bases left unmatched: 3. Germline V gives CDR1 SGHAT, CDR2 FQNNGV. This CDR3 comprises 14 residues.

This chain uses TRBV11-1 with TRBJ2-7; tentative D call: TRBD2 (6 bases). V lost 1 base and J lost 7, with 20 bases in between. Germline CDR1 reads SGHAT; CDR2 reads FQDESV (reference sequence). This CDR3 comprises 16 residues. CDR3 loop: CASSLVGGVRMREQYF. The CDR3 DNA sequence: TGTGCCAGCAGCTTAGTAGGAGGGGTGCGAATGCGGGAGCAGTACTTC.

This clonotype was seen just once. The V gene is TRBV28, the J gene TRBJ2-2; D may be TRBD2 (5 bases). V was cut by 7 bases and J by 8 bases, with 20 bases left in between. CDR3 length: 15 residues. Per the germline V gene, CDR1 is MDHEN and CDR2 is SYDVKM. The CDR3 loop reads CASKSFGLLGGELFF. Here the CDR3 DNA reads TGTGCCAGCAAAAGTTTTGGACTTCTTGGGGGGGAGCTGTTTTTT.